Sequencing of this T cell receptor (beta chain) was carried out in a study of PD-L1 blockade in urothelial cancer. Background on the study: Prior chemotherapy in patients spanned 0 to 3 regimens. Blood samples had a median of around 150,000 T cells. The researchers analyzed blood 3 weeks (second dose) and 6 weeks after treatment start.

V lost 1 base to trimming and J lost 2 bases; unmatched junction nucleotides: 6. Germline V lookup: CDR1 SGHAT, CDR2 FQDESV (reference sequence). This CDR3 has 16 amino acids. Noted time point: peripheral blood 6 weeks after treatment start. Sequenced by immunoSEQ multiplex PCR; TCRdb stores in-frame clones only, minus some. The repertoire consists of around 110,000 clones, with 85% to 90% occurring once and the leading ten covering roughly 1.8%. This specimen was PBMCs, taken around atezolizumab (anti-PD-L1) treatment. V gene TRBV11-1 combines with J gene TRBJ2-7, with 9 nucleotides matching TRBD1. The sequence was collected from a man in his sixties with urothelial cancer. The CDR3 nucleotides are TGTGCCAGCAGCTTAGGAGGACAGGGGTATACCTACGAGCAGTACTTC. As protein: CASSLGGQGYTYEQYF.